The rows below give T cell receptor beta chains drawn from one sample of a study of CD8 T cells in Susac syndrome. MiXCR was run by TCRdb on the immunoSEQ multiplex PCR reads, yielding one entry per CDR3 protein. The data contain roughly 190,000 distinct CDR3 sequences, 75% to 95% of them singletons. Source material: CD4+ T cells from PBMCs. All receptors derive from a human donor with Susac syndrome. Both conserved end residues are trimmed from each CDR3. Some rows mark clone size as missing; the rest say once, few, many or name a class of expanded clone.

clone_size v_call cdr3_aa
NA TRBV28 ASSSGGQSKNIQY
NA TRBV7-9 ASSFSGGAYEQY
NA TRBV19 ASSATGGSGNTIY
NA TRBV29-1 SVANDRSGQF
once TRBV19 ASSPSMDRINEKLF
once TRBV5-4 ASSGRGSKETQY
once TRBV6-1 ASTPHLAGGTTDTQY
NA TRBV18 ASSPGAGQPQH
NA TRBV2 ASSVSPGNQPQH
NA TRBV24-1 ATTCPHRANNEQF
NA TRBV29-1 SVGQPFSGANVLT
NA TRBV12-3/TRBV12-4 ASRGQVSLDTEAF
NA TRBV7-9 ASSFDLAGNANTQY
NA TRBV4-1 ASSHAAGYYNEQF
few TRBV11-2 ASSPGTSVGEQY
NA TRBV5-1 ASSFLAGERETQY
NA TRBV2 ASRRVATYEQY